The present T cell receptor (beta chain) was sequenced within a study of blood T cell repertoires in COVID-19. This clone was found a few times. Some clones are missing from TCRdb's copy, which holds only in-frame ones; the method was immunoSEQ multiplex PCR. The table includes around 15,000 clones, around 75% detected once. Sequenced material: peripheral blood. This clonotype was obtained from a man between 60 and 70 years old with acute or convalescent COVID-19.

The CDR3 DNA is TGTACGACCGCCTTAGGGGTAGACACTGAAGCTTTCTTT. Residues: CTTALGVDTEAFF. This rearrangement joins TRBV6-6 to TRBJ1-1; weak D call: TRBD1 (5 bases). The CDR3 is 13 residues long. Germline V gene data show CDR1 as MNHNY and CDR2 as SVGAGI (reference sequence).